Each of the 2 T cell receptor beta chains below was sequenced from the same sample in a study of T cells in tumors after PD-1 blockade (dated by TCRdb to between 2018 and 2021). The time point label here, explained by the study, means: after anti-PD-1 therapy. Library preparation used the immunoSEQ multiplex PCR assay. The immuneACCESS repertoire file appears here via TCRdb, limited to in-frame rearrangements. These files lack a portion of the clones; in checked studies, under half of the deficit traces to unresolved V genes, and the cause of the others is not known. The table for this sample lists approximately 15,000 clones; roughly 82% of them were counted only once. The ten largest clones take up roughly 25% of the sample. The sequenced sample was PBMCs, obtained after anti-PD-1 treatment. These receptors all stem from a human donor with basal cell carcinoma.

This chain connects TRBV7-3 to TRBJ2-7; 8 bases map to TRBD2. Germline V gene data show CDR1 as SGHTA and CDR2 as FQGTGA. CDR3 length: 12 amino acids. With V trimmed by 1 base and J by 12 bases, 5 bases remained unmatched. The CDR3 loop is CASSLKVLAGYF. The DNA of the CDR3 is TGTGCCAGCAGCTTAAAAGTCCTAGCGGGGTACTTC. The variable domain in full, completed from reference TRBV7-3 and TRBJ2-7, reads GAGVSQTPSNKVTEKGKYVELRCDPISGHTALYWYRQSLGQGPEFLIYFQGTGAADDSGLPNDRFFAVRPEGSVSTLKIQRTERGDSAVYLCASSLKVLAGYFGPGTRLTVT.

This clone was recorded a few times. The chain couples TRBV5-5 to TRBJ2-7, with TRBD2 matching 8 bases. J gave up 0 bases and V 3 bases, and 2 bases lay outside the gene matches. Germline V CDR1 and CDR2: SGHKS, YYEKEE (reference sequence). The CDR3 is 14 amino acids. The CDR3: CASSSSGSSYEQYF. The CDR3 bases are TGTGCCAGCAGCTCCAGCGGGAGCTCCTACGAGCAGTACTTC. The full variable domain, rest sourced from reference TRBV5-5 and TRBJ2-7, is DAGVTQSPTHLIKTRGQQVTLRCSPISGHKSVSWYQQVLGQGPQFIFQYYEKEERGRGNFPDRFSARQFPNYSSELNVNALLLGDSALYLCASSSSGSSYEQYFGPGTRLTVT.